The present T cell receptor beta chain was sequenced within a study of cytomegalovirus exposure and HLA in healthy donors. Broader study findings: Donors belonging to an Asian-associated ancestry cluster reportedly showed fewer N-insertions in productive TCRs than the approximately 640-donor mean, according to what a later analysis found.

PCR involved 60 Vbeta and 13 Jbeta primers. The assay was immunoSEQ multiplex PCR, and TCRdb's table has in-frame clones only and misses some. The data contain 150,000 to 200,000 clones, roughly 85% of them seen just once; the ten biggest clones take up 3.5% to 5%. As for this clone: What it recognizes is unknown.

Healthy bone marrow donors made up the donors. Sequencing input: PBMCs. This clonotype was sampled from a woman aged 30 to 39 in good health and CMV-seropositive.

In DNA form, the CDR3 reads TGTGCTAGTGGCCCGGTCGGGTCGGGTTTCCGGGAGCTGTTTTTT. This translates into CASGPVGSGFRELFF. The rearrangement joins TRBV12-5 to TRBJ2-2, with D uncertain. The germline V and J ends were trimmed by 6 bases and 9 bases, with 20 bases remaining between them. The CDR3 has 15 amino acids. CDR1 LGHNT and CDR2 FRNRAP come from the germline V gene.